Each of the 18 T cell receptor beta chains below was sequenced from the same sample in a study of radiation and T cells in renal cell carcinoma (dated by TCRdb to the early 2020s). The library relied on the immunoSEQ multiplex PCR assay. In TCRdb, the immuneACCESS table is reduced to in-frame sequences with V and J assigned. These tables do not hold every clone; where another copy was compared, an unresolved V gene accounts for under half, and the others remain unexplained. The sample table contains about 120,000 clones; only one count was recorded for around 82% of them. 5% to 6.5% of the sample goes to the ten largest clones. The time point tag for this specimen amounts to: blood 2 weeks post-SBRT. The treatment or condition label for this specimen denotes: 15 Gy SBRT to primary tumor, nephrectomy 4 weeks later. The sample consisted of blood, taken from a patient whose treatment included radiotherapy and nephrectomy. All receptors derive from a man aged 50 to 59 with renal cell carcinoma.

The gene calls are TRBV13 and TRBJ1-2; D is possibly TRBD1 (6 bases). V was cut by 4 bases and J by 8 bases, with 14 bases left in between. This CDR3 contains 13 residues. Per the germline V gene, CDR1 is PRHDT and CDR2 is FYEKMQ (reference sequence). The CDR3 DNA is TGTGCCAGCAGCTCGAAGGGGGGCCTCGGCTACACCTTC. It encodes CASSSKGGLGYTF. Full variable domain (outside the CDR3, taken from reference TRBV13 and TRBJ1-2): AAGVIQSPRHLIKEKRETATLKCYPIPRHDTVYWYQQGPGQDPQFLISFYEKMQSDKGSIPDRFSAQQFSDYHSELNMSSLELGDSALYFCASSSKGGLGYTFGSGTRLTVV.

The chain recombines TRBV5-1 with TRBJ1-1; 7 nucleotides align to TRBD1. The CDR3 runs 17 residues. CDR1 SGHRS and CDR2 YFSETQ come from the germline V gene. With 4 bases clipped from V and 4 bases from J, the junction kept 16 bases outside the gene matches. The CDR3 coding sequence is TGCGCCAGCAGCAGTCAACAGGGGATCACCACCGTCACTGAAGCTTTCTTT. Translating gives CASSSQQGITTVTEAFF.

This chain links TRBV5-1 with TRBJ2-2; 7 nucleotides align to TRBD2. The V gene's germline CDR1 is SGHRS and CDR2 YFSETQ. V shed 5 bases, J shed 5 bases, and the junction held 12 bases outside the gene matches. CDR3 length equals 16 residues. The CDR3 DNA sequence: TGCGCCAGCAGGCGGGGAGGGGACGGTCCTACCGGGGAGCTGTTTTTT. Protein product: CASRRGGDGPTGELFF.

The J gene is TRBJ1-5, the V gene TRBV6-1; D uncertain. CDR1 is MNHNS and CDR2 is SASEGT in the germline V gene. There are 14 residues in the CDR3. Trimming took 7 bases from V and 4 from J, leaving 14 bases between them. The CDR3 nucleotides are TGTGCCAGCAAAGAGACACGTTTAAATCAGCCCCAGCATTTT. It translates to CASKETRLNQPQHF.

The J gene is TRBJ2-5, the V gene TRBV6-6, with 7 bases matching TRBD2. The CDR3 length is 14 residues. CDR1 and CDR2 from the germline V gene are MNHNY and SVGAGI (reference sequence). Trimming removed 6 bases from V and 5 bases from J; junction bases left unmatched: 9. The CDR3 loop is CASSFSGWGETQYF. CDR3 DNA sequence: TGTGCCAGCAGCTTTAGCGGGTGGGGTGAGACCCAGTACTTC.

This clone was seen only a few times. CDR3 sequence (DNA): TGCGCCAGCAGCTTGGGGATAGACAGGGGGCATGGTGGCTACACCTTC. It translates to CASSLGIDRGHGGYTF. The chain links TRBV5-1 to TRBJ1-2; TRBD1 matches 10 bases. This CDR3 has 16 amino acids. Losses at the gene ends were 0 bases for V and 7 bases for J; bases not matched to a gene: 9. Germline values: CDR1 SGHRS, CDR2 YFSETQ.

The V call is TRBV19, the J call TRBJ1-2, with D hard to call. Trimming stripped 5 bases from V and 1 base from J, with 11 bases between. This CDR3 is built from 14 residues. Germline V gene data show CDR1 as LNHDA and CDR2 as SQIVND (reference sequence). The CDR3 protein is CASSPSVDNYGYTF. CDR3 in DNA: TGTGCCAGTAGTCCCTCGGTTGATAACTATGGCTACACCTTC. The whole variable domain, filled in from reference TRBV19 and TRBJ1-2, reads DGGITQSPKYLFRKEGQNVTLSCEQNLNHDAMYWYRQDPGQGLRLIYYSQIVNDFQKGDIAEGYSVSREKKESFPLTVTSAQKNPTAFYLCASSPSVDNYGYTFGSGTRLTVV.

In this sample, this clone turned up once. The chain joins TRBV2 to TRBJ1-4; D not certain. The germline CDR1 and CDR2 sequences are SNHLY and FYNNEI. Deletions cut 4 bases from V and 8 bases from J, with 14 bases between. This CDR3 has 14 amino acids. The CDR3 DNA sequence: TGTGCCAGCAGTGTCGGAGCAAGCGTCGAAAAACTGTTTTTT. Encoded protein: CASSVGASVEKLFF.

This chain joins TRBV6-5 and TRBJ2-7; tentative D call: TRBD1 (5 bases). Germline V gives CDR1 MNHEY, CDR2 SVGAGI. The V gene lost 7 bases and the J gene lost 0 bases, with 16 bases spanning the gap. The CDR3 consists of 15 residues. The CDR3 DNA reads TGTGCCAGCAAACTGTACAGGTCGAGCTCCTACGAGCAGTACTTC. As protein: CASKLYRSSSYEQYF.

The V and J genes are TRBV5-5 and TRBJ2-7; D may be TRBD1 (6 bases). The V and J ends lost 3 bases and 2 bases respectively, with 15 bases between them. CDR3 size: 15 residues. CDR1 SGHKS and CDR2 YYEKEE come from the germline V gene (reference sequence). The CDR3 reads CASSYLTGEAYEQYF. DNA for the CDR3: TGTGCCAGCAGCTATCTGACAGGAGAAGCCTACGAGCAGTACTTC.

This chain joins TRBV7-8 and TRBJ2-1, with 8 positions matching TRBD1. The CDR3 has 22 residues. The germline gives CDR1 SGHVS, CDR2 FQNEAQ. CDR3 region: CGALETVTLWGQVGYNFDEQFF. Written as DNA, the CDR3 is TGTGGAGCACTAGAGACTGTAACATTGTGGGGACAGGTTGGGTACAATTTTGATGAGCAGTTCTTC.

V is TRBV10-3 and J is TRBJ2-3, with D uncertain. With 0 bases removed from V and 1 base from J, the gap between germline ends came to 5 bases. This CDR3 region has 14 residues. Looked up from germline, CDR1 is ENHRY and CDR2 is SYGVKD. This chain's CDR3 is CAISESIGTDTQYF. The CDR3 DNA follows: TGTGCCATCAGTGAGTCAATCGGCACAGATACGCAGTATTTT.

Of note for this clone: Mismatch with germline at one junction end may stem from a read error. DNA of the CDR3: TGTGCCAGCAGCTTAGGGCTGGGACAGCCACCAACCTTC. It specifies CASSLGLGQPPTF. This chain links TRBV7-2 with TRBJ2-7; TRBD1 aligns across 7 bases. The CDR3 is 13 amino acids. Germline V gene sequence: CDR1 SGHTA, CDR2 FQGNSA.

The V gene is TRBV6-1, the J gene TRBJ1-3; D is unresolved. The V end lost 3 bases, the J end lost 0 bases, and 9 bases lay between the germline ends. Germline CDR1 reads MNHNS; CDR2 reads SASEGT. This CDR3 has 15 amino acids. In nucleotides, the CDR3 is TGTGCCAGCAGTGATGTTCCCTACTCTGGAAACACCATATATTTT. Protein product: CASSDVPYSGNTIYF.

The J gene is TRBJ2-1, the V gene TRBV7-2; D is perhaps TRBD2 (5 bases). V lost 3 bases and J lost 5, with 14 bases in between. This CDR3 is built from 15 residues. Per germline, CDR1 SGHTA and CDR2 FQGNSA. The CDR3 sequence is CASSLAPEGHNEQFF. The CDR3 nucleotides read TGTGCCAGCAGCTTGGCCCCAGAGGGCCACAATGAGCAGTTCTTC. Together with reference TRBV7-2 and TRBJ2-1, the CDR3 gives the full variable domain: GAGVSQSPSNKVTEKGKDVELRCDPISGHTALYWYRQSLGQGLEFLIYFQGNSAPDKSGLPSDRFSAERTGGSVSTLTIQRTQQEDSAVYLCASSLAPEGHNEQFFGPGTRLTVL.

This sequence joins TRBV19 and TRBJ2-3; D not certain. Trimming removed 3 bases at V and 1 base at J, with 5 bases between. The CDR3 is made up of 13 amino acids. Germline-derived CDR1 and CDR2 are LNHDA and SQIVND (reference sequence). The DNA for the CDR3 is TGTGCCAGTAGTATTCCAGGCACAGATACGCAGTATTTT. This sequence encodes CASSIPGTDTQYF.

The chain has TRBV18 and TRBJ1-1; TRBD1 might be the D (6 bases). There are 13 residues in the CDR3. V was cut by 6 bases and J by 2 bases, with 10 bases left in between. Germline lookup yields CDR1 KGHSH and CDR2 LQKENI. The CDR3 bases are TGTGCCAGCTCTGCGGACAGAAACACTGAAGCTTTCTTT. It yields the protein CASSADRNTEAFF.

This clone occurred once. V and J are TRBV15 and TRBJ1-5; D call uncertain. This CDR3 has 15 amino acids. Germline loops: CDR1 LNHNV, CDR2 YYDKDF (reference sequence). V was trimmed by 3 bases and J by 1 base, leaving 10 bases between them. CDR3 region: CATSRGPQSNQPQHF. For the CDR3, the DNA is TGTGCCACCAGCAGGGGCCCCCAGAGCAATCAGCCCCAGCATTTT.